Below, 27 T cell receptor beta chains from the same sample are listed, as sequenced in a study of blood T cell repertoires in COVID-19. Sequencing used immunoSEQ multiplex PCR; TCRdb keeps in-frame clones, though not all of them. The repertoire consists of approximately 300,000 clones, with roughly nine tenths occurring once and the leading ten covering about 6%. The specimen sequenced was PBMCs or T cells enriched from blood (not recorded which). These receptors all come from a young woman who had recovered from COVID-19.

On this clone: This sample includes further DNA sequences coding for the same CDR3. The CDR3 protein is CATQGAGTEAFF. Here the CDR3 DNA reads TGTGCCACCCAGGGGGCAGGAACTGAAGCTTTCTTT. The chain is built from TRBV10-3 and TRBJ1-1, with 8 positions matching TRBD1. The junction had 6 bases not matched to a gene; V was cut back by 10 bases and J by 5 bases. The CDR3 is made up of 12 amino acids. CDR1 and CDR2 (germline): ENHRY, SYGVKD.

This sequence joins TRBV7-2 and TRBJ1-6; D is undetermined. The germline gives CDR1 SGHTA, CDR2 FQGNSA. CDR3 length equals 14 residues. V was pared by 5 bases and J by 11 bases, with 16 bases between. DNA for the CDR3: TGTGCCAGCAGCCCCCGGGGTGATAGAGCACCCCTCCACTTT. Translating gives CASSPRGDRAPLHF.

This clone was seen only once. The chain links TRBV5-1 to TRBJ1-2; D remains ambiguous. Germline CDR1 reads SGHRS; CDR2 reads YFSETQ. The length of the CDR3 is 13 residues. Trimming stripped 4 bases from V and 1 base from J, with 8 bases between. The CDR3 region is CASSPGSNYGYTF. The CDR3 DNA reads as TGCGCCAGCAGCCCGGGGAGTAACTATGGCTACACCTTC.

The rearrangement links TRBV6-5 to TRBJ1-5; weak D call: TRBD1 (5 bases). Trimming took 2 bases from V and 7 from J, leaving 12 bases between them. The CDR3 consists of 14 residues. Germline V gives CDR1 MNHEY, CDR2 SVGAGI. CDR3 amino acids: CASSYAQDAQPQHF. The CDR3 DNA reads TGTGCCAGCAGTTACGCACAGGACGCGCAGCCCCAGCATTTT.

CDR3 nucleotides: TGTGCCAGCAGCTCCCGGACAGGGACTAGCAATCAGCCCCAGCATTTT. This sequence encodes CASSSRTGTSNQPQHF. The gene calls are TRBV21-1 and TRBJ1-5; TRBD1 is the table's D call, not checked against the DNA. TRBV21-1 is marked as a pseudogene. The CDR3 is made up of 16 amino acids.

The rearrangement joins TRBV7-8 to TRBJ1-2; TRBD1 matches at 9 bases. The length of the CDR3 is 15 residues. V dropped 4 bases and J dropped 6; count of bases not matched to a gene: 9. Germline V gene sequence: CDR1 SGHVS, CDR2 FQNEAQ. The CDR3 bases are TGTGCCAGCAGCTACGGCCCGGGACAGGGCCATGGCTACACCTTC. It is translated as CASSYGPGQGHGYTF.

This clone has a handful of counts. The J gene is TRBJ1-5, the V gene TRBV19; weak D call: TRBD1 (6 bases). V shed 4 bases and J shed 7 bases, with 14 bases lying between them. Germline CDR1 is LNHDA and CDR2 is SQIVND (reference sequence). The CDR3 contains 14 residues. CDR3 residues: CASSTQGGGQPQHF. Written as DNA, the CDR3 is TGTGCCAGTAGTACGCAGGGAGGGGGACAGCCCCAGCATTTT. The full variable domain, its missing parts supplied by reference TRBV19 and TRBJ1-5, is DGGITQSPKYLFRKEGQNVTLSCEQNLNHDAMYWYRQDPGQGLRLIYYSQIVNDFQKGDIAEGYSVSREKKESFPLTVTSAQKNPTAFYLCASSTQGGGQPQHFGDGTRLSIL.

The V call is TRBV5-6, the J call TRBJ2-7; D possibly corresponds to TRBD1 (6 bases). CDR1 SGHDT and CDR2 YYEEEE come from the germline V gene. The CDR3 spans 12 residues. The germline V and J ends were trimmed by 4 bases and 6 bases, with 11 bases remaining between them. The CDR3: CASSPRGGEQYF. The DNA of the CDR3 is TGTGCCAGCAGCCCGAGAGGGGGCGAGCAGTACTTC.

The V call is TRBV15, the J call TRBJ2-1, with D tentatively TRBD2 (5 bases). V lost 1 base and J lost 5, with 15 bases in between. The germline CDR1 and CDR2 sequences are LNHNV and YYDKDF (reference sequence). The CDR3 runs to 16 residues. The CDR3 DNA follows: TGTGCCACCAGCAGAGTGGAGGAACCCGTACACAATGAGCAGTTCTTC. Its protein is CATSRVEEPVHNEQFF.

J is TRBJ1-4 and V is TRBV5-4, with 10 bases lining up with TRBD1. With 4 bases clipped from V and 7 bases from J, the junction kept 4 bases outside the gene matches. Germline lookup yields CDR1 SGHNT and CDR2 YYREEE (reference sequence). The CDR3 is 14 residues long. In nucleotides, the CDR3 is TGTGCCAGCAGCCCGACAGGGGGCGGTGAAAAACTGTTTTTT. It codes for CASSPTGGGEKLFF.

This sequence joins TRBV5-1 and TRBJ1-3, with D possibly matching TRBD1 (5 bases). The CDR3 length is 15 residues. Germline-derived CDR1 and CDR2 are SGHRS and YFSETQ. The germline V and J ends were trimmed by 2 bases and 1 base, with 10 bases remaining between them. The CDR3 DNA reads TGCGCCAGCAGCTTCCAACCAGGGTCTGGAAACACCATATATTTT. This translates into CASSFQPGSGNTIYF.

The V gene is TRBV7-3, the J gene TRBJ2-6; 12 nucleotides agree with TRBD1. Germline assignment: CDR1 SGHTA and CDR2 FQGTGA. This CDR3 has 17 amino acids. V gave up 6 bases and J gave up 3 bases; unmatched junction bases: 6. The CDR3 is CASSAGTGGFGANVLTF. In nucleotides, the CDR3 is TGTGCCAGCAGTGCCGGGACAGGGGGCTTTGGGGCCAACGTCCTGACTTTC.

The rearrangement links TRBV7-2 to TRBJ1-2, with D possibly TRBD1 on 6 matching bases. Germline V gene lookup returns CDR1 SGHTA and CDR2 FQGNSA. The CDR3 has 13 amino acids. The V end was cut by 8 bases, the J end by 1 base, with 11 bases between. The chain's CDR3 is CASGTHNNYGYTF. The CDR3 bases are TGTGCCAGCGGGACACACAATAACTATGGCTACACCTTC.

V usage is TRBV7-9 and J usage is TRBJ1-1; no clear D gene. Per the germline V gene, CDR1 is SEHNR and CDR2 is FQNEAQ (reference sequence). The CDR3 runs 17 residues. V lost 5 bases and J lost 2, with 21 bases in between. CDR3 DNA sequence: TGTGCCAGCAGCCCGGTTAACGCCCCGGAGATAAACACTGAAGCTTTCTTT. As protein: CASSPVNAPEINTEAFF.

This chain joins TRBV2 and TRBJ1-2; TRBD1 is a possible D gene (6 bases). The CDR3 runs 15 residues. CDR1 and CDR2 from the germline V gene are SNHLY and FYNNEI. Trimming pared 3 bases from V and 8 bases from J, leaving 19 bases between. The CDR3 sequence: CASSDPLDRLGGYTF. The CDR3 DNA reads TGTGCCAGCAGTGACCCACTCGACAGGTTAGGGGGCTACACCTTC.

The gene calls are TRBV2 and TRBJ1-6; D perhaps matches TRBD1 (6 bases). Germline CDR1 and CDR2: SNHLY and FYNNEI. This CDR3 has 15 residues. V was cut by 3 bases and J by 8 bases, with 14 bases left in between. The CDR3 nucleotides are TGTGCCAGCAGTGATATAGGGGGGAGGGATTCACCCCTCCACTTT. Translating gives CASSDIGGRDSPLHF.

The genes are TRBV7-2 and TRBJ2-3; 9 bases are shared with TRBD1. With 3 bases clipped from V and 5 bases from J, the junction kept 6 bases outside the gene matches. CDR1 and CDR2 from the germline V gene are SGHTA and FQGNSA. The CDR3 length is 15 residues. CDR3 loop: CASSFAGTGKDTQYF. The CDR3 coding sequence is TGTGCCAGCAGCTTTGCCGGGACAGGGAAAGATACGCAGTATTTT.

This chain uses TRBV9 with TRBJ1-2; D call uncertain. This CDR3 comprises 14 residues. Per germline, CDR1 SGDLS and CDR2 YYNGEE. Trimming cost V 2 bases and J 6 bases, with 14 bases left between them. The CDR3 loop is CASSVSGRVDGYTF. DNA for the CDR3: TGTGCCAGCAGCGTTTCCGGGAGGGTCGATGGCTACACCTTC.

The chain links TRBV6-5 to TRBJ2-2, with no clear D. Between the trimmed V and J ends, which lost 5 bases and 2 bases, there was a span of 3 bases. The CDR3 is 12 residues long. The germline V gene has CDR1 MNHEY and CDR2 SVGAGI. The chain's CDR3 is CASSHNTGELFF. The DNA of the CDR3 is TGTGCCAGCAGTCATAACACCGGGGAGCTGTTTTTT.

The rearrangement uses TRBV29-1 and TRBJ1-4, with D uncertain. The V gene's germline CDR1 is SQVTM and CDR2 ANQGSEA. The CDR3 length is 15 residues. Trimming took 6 bases from V and 7 from J, leaving 21 bases between them. The CDR3 spells CSVAPRGGRSEKLFF. The CDR3 DNA reads TGCAGCGTAGCCCCTCGAGGAGGAAGGAGTGAAAAACTGTTTTTT.

The chain has TRBV2 and TRBJ1-1; tentatively, D is TRBD1 (5 bases). The CDR3 consists of 13 residues. The germline V gene encodes CDR1 SNHLY and CDR2 FYNNEI. The V gene lost 8 bases and the J gene lost 7 bases, with 17 bases spanning the gap. CDR3 protein: CASPTGVTLEAFF. As DNA, the CDR3 is TGTGCCAGCCCGACGGGGGTAACCCTTGAAGCTTTCTTT. Filled out from reference TRBV2 and TRBJ1-1, the complete variable domain reads EPEVTQTPSHQVTQMGQEVILRCVPISNHLYFYWYRQILGQKVEFLVSFYNNEISEKSEIFDDQFSVERPDGSNFTLKIRSTKLEDSAMYFCASPTGVTLEAFFGQGTRLTVV.

The gene calls are TRBV12-3 or TRBV12-4 and TRBJ2-7, with D possibly being TRBD1 (6 bases). The germline V and J ends were trimmed by 6 bases and 2 bases, with 11 bases remaining between them. The length of the CDR3 is 13 residues. The CDR3 DNA follows: TGTGCCAGCAGAAGACAGGAGACCTACGAGCAGTACTTC. Translation: CASRRQETYEQYF.

The rearrangement joins TRBV9 to TRBJ2-2, with 11 positions matching TRBD2. CDR3 length equals 16 residues. Germline V CDR1 and CDR2: SGDLS, YYNGEE. The V and J ends lost 4 bases and 4 bases, in that order; junction bases with no gene match: 6. CDR3 residues: CASSLASGGPTGELFF. DNA of the CDR3: TGTGCCAGCAGCCTAGCTAGCGGGGGGCCCACCGGGGAGCTGTTTTTT. Filled out from reference TRBV9 and TRBJ2-2, the complete variable domain reads DSGVTQTPKHLITATGQRVTLRCSPRSGDLSVYWYQQSLDQGLQFLIQYYNGEERAKGNILERFSAQQFPDLHSELNLSSLELGDSALYFCASSLASGGPTGELFFGEGSRLTVL.

The V and J genes are TRBV7-3 and TRBJ2-6; TRBD1 agrees at 9 bases. Germline-derived CDR1 and CDR2 are SGHTA and FQGTGA. V trimming: 3 bases; J trimming: 0 bases; junction bases outside the gene matches: 3. The CDR3 consists of 17 residues. Written as DNA, the CDR3 is TGTGCCAGCAGCTTCGGACAGGGGTTCTCTGGGGCCAACGTCCTGACTTTC. Its translation is CASSFGQGFSGANVLTF.

This clone showed up just once. The V call is TRBV7-3, the J call TRBJ1-1, with TRBD1 identical over 9 bases. This CDR3 spans 15 amino acids. The junction had 9 bases not matched to a gene; V was cut back by 5 bases and J by 5 bases. Per the germline V gene, CDR1 is SGHTA and CDR2 is FQGTGA. CDR3 sequence (DNA): TGTGCCAGCAGCCCCACGACAGGGGGAGGGACTGAAGCTTTCTTT. It encodes CASSPTTGGGTEAFF. Full variable domain (rest looked up from reference TRBV7-3 and TRBJ1-1): GAGVSQTPSNKVTEKGKYVELRCDPISGHTALYWYRQSLGQGPEFLIYFQGTGAADDSGLPNDRFFAVRPEGSVSTLKIQRTERGDSAVYLCASSPTTGGGTEAFFGQGTRLTVV.

The chain is built from TRBV18 and TRBJ1-2, with D unclear. Germline CDR1 and CDR2: KGHSH and LQKENI. This CDR3 has 12 residues. V was clipped by 3 bases and J by 7 bases, with 9 bases between them. This chain's CDR3 is CASSPPSRGYTF. The CDR3 DNA sequence: TGTGCCAGCTCACCCCCTAGCCGTGGCTACACCTTC.

Only a few counts were recorded for this clone. The V call is TRBV24-1, the J call TRBJ1-2; 9 bases are shared with TRBD1. The V gene end was trimmed by 5 bases and the J gene end by 13 bases; junction bases not matched to a gene: 13. CDR1 KGHDR and CDR2 SFDVKD come from the germline V gene. The CDR3 runs 14 residues. CDR3 in DNA: TGTGCCACCAGTGGTAACCGGGACAGGGACCCTCGCACCTTC. Translated: CATSGNRDRDPRTF.